The clone carrying this T cell receptor beta chain was recorded only once. Trimming removed 6 bases from V and 3 bases from J, with 8 bases in between. Germline V CDR1 and CDR2: WNHNN, SYGVQD (reference sequence). The CDR3 extends over 12 amino acids. The data stem from a study of cytomegalovirus exposure and HLA in healthy donors. PCR involved 60 Vbeta and 13 Jbeta primers. The protocol was immunoSEQ multiplex PCR, while the TCRdb copy is restricted to in-frame clones and leaves out a portion. The sample lists roughly 170,000 clones, approximately 80% seen once, with around 1.2% in the top ten. Sequenced sample: PBMCs. The chain uses TRBV10-1 and TRBJ1-1; D is unclear. This TCR came from a girl aged 2-10 years in good health and CMV-seropositive. CDR3 DNA sequence: TGCGCCAGCAGAACCAGGCACACTGAAGCTTTCTTT. Protein: CASRTRHTEAFF.